The 19 T cell receptor beta chains below were found in one sample sequenced in a study of CD8 T cells in Susac syndrome. Random-hexamer reverse transcription was applied to roughly 0.5 to 1 ug RNA. TCRdb reanalysed the immunoSEQ multiplex PCR reads using MiXCR and keeps one entry per CDR3 protein. The sample shows about 180,000 distinct CDR3 sequences, about 94% of them seen only once. The sequenced sample consisted of CD4+ T cells from PBMCs. These receptors were taken from a human donor with multiple sclerosis.

The rearrangement uses TRBV15 and TRBJ2-3; tentatively, D is TRBD2 (5 bases). V shed 5 bases and J shed 10 bases, with 10 bases lying between them. The germline V gene encodes CDR1 LNHNV and CDR2 YYDKDF (reference sequence). The CDR3 loop spans 11 amino acids. The CDR3, as DNA: TGTGCCACCAGCGCGGGTCGGGCGCAGTATTTT. Translated: CATSAGRAQYF.

This chain links TRBV4-2 with TRBJ2-6, with D unresolved. The V end was cut by 1 base, the J end by 8 bases, with 12 bases between. Germline V gene lookup returns CDR1 LGHNA and CDR2 YNFKEQ. The CDR3 sequence is 15 residues long. The CDR3 is CASSQALSLTNVLTF. CDR3 bases: TGTGCCAGCAGCCAAGCGCTCTCGTTAACCAACGTCCTGACTTTC.

The chain uses TRBV3-1 and TRBJ2-5; D may be TRBD2 (6 bases). Looked up from germline, CDR1 is LGHDT and CDR2 is YNNKEL (reference sequence). There are 14 residues in the CDR3. V lost 6 bases to trimming and J lost 7 bases, with 18 bases between them. CDR3 bases: TGTGCCAGCAGTTATAGGACTACCCAGGCGACCCAGTACTTC. Amino acid sequence: CASSYRTTQATQYF.

This clonotype has only one observation. The chain combines TRBV20-1 with TRBJ2-3; a weak D match, TRBD1 (6 bases). Germline values: CDR1 DFQATT, CDR2 SNEGSKA (reference sequence). The CDR3 length is 13 residues. With 6 bases removed from V and 3 bases from J, the gap between germline ends came to 13 bases. The CDR3 nucleotides are TGCAGTGCCACTCCCCAGGGGACAGATACGCAGTATTTT. Translating it yields CSATPQGTDTQYF.

The V gene is TRBV5-6, the J gene TRBJ1-1; maybe TRBD1 (5 bases). The ends were cut back, 4 bases at V and 1 base at J, with 14 bases in the middle. The germline gives CDR1 SGHDT, CDR2 YYEEEE. This CDR3 is 15 amino acids long. Here the CDR3 DNA reads TGTGCCAGCAGCCCCCGGGGGGTAGGGAACACTGAAGCTTTCTTT. This encodes CASSPRGVGNTEAFF. The full variable domain, its missing parts supplied by reference TRBV5-6 and TRBJ1-1, is DAGVTQSPTHLIKTRGQQVTLRCSPKSGHDTVSWYQQALGQGPQFIFQYYEEEERQRGNFPDRFSGHQFPNYSSELNVNALLLGDSALYLCASSPRGVGNTEAFFGQGTRLTVV.

The count of this clonotype is one. The V gene is TRBV5-1, the J gene TRBJ2-7, with D maybe TRBD1 (6 bases). The CDR3 extends over 15 amino acids. Deletions cut 3 bases from V and 3 bases from J, with 16 bases between. Germline assignment: CDR1 SGHRS and CDR2 YFSETQ. The CDR3 coding sequence is TGCGCCAGCAGCTCGAGGGGACACGGCGGCTACGAGCAGTACTTC. Its protein product is CASSSRGHGGYEQYF.

This chain uses TRBV10-3 with TRBJ2-2; 8 nucleotides agree with TRBD1. Germline lookup yields CDR1 ENHRY and CDR2 SYGVKD. The CDR3 runs 14 residues. The V and J ends lost 6 bases and 2 bases, in that order; junction bases with no gene match: 2. CDR3 residues: CAIRGQENTGELFF. The CDR3 coding sequence is TGTGCCATCAGGGGACAGGAAAACACCGGGGAGCTGTTTTTT.

The chain recombines TRBV9 with TRBJ2-3; D is perhaps TRBD1 (6 bases). CDR3 length equals 15 residues. Trimming shortened V by 4 bases and J by 0 bases, and 12 bases separated the two germline ends. Germline CDR1 SGDLS, CDR2 YYNGEE. CDR3 in DNA: TGTGCCAGCAGCTTCAGGGGTCTTAGCACAGATACGCAGTATTTT. Protein product: CASSFRGLSTDTQYF.

This chain uses TRBV29-1 with TRBJ2-2, with TRBD2 as a possible D gene (5 bases). V gave up 1 base and J gave up 0 bases, with 12 bases separating them. The germline V gene has CDR1 SQVTM and CDR2 ANQGSEA. CDR3 length: 16 amino acids. The CDR3 is CSVEVGGGANTGELFF. In DNA, the CDR3 is TGCAGCGTTGAAGTCGGCGGAGGAGCGAACACCGGGGAGCTGTTTTTT.

The V gene is TRBV12-3 or TRBV12-4, the J gene TRBJ2-3; the D gene is possibly TRBD2 (5 bases). Trimming pared 2 bases from V and 0 bases from J, leaving 12 bases between. The length of the CDR3 is 16 residues. DNA for the CDR3: TGTGCCAGCAGTTTAATGCCGGGATCTAGCACAGATACGCAGTATTTT. It codes for CASSLMPGSSTDTQYF.

The V call is TRBV7-9, the J call TRBJ1-6; D remains unclear. V was pared by 2 bases and J by 5 bases, with 7 bases between. This CDR3 has 14 residues. Germline CDR1 is SEHNR and CDR2 is FQNEAQ (reference sequence). The CDR3 DNA reads TGTGCCAGCAGCTTACCAGGCAATAATTCACCCCTCCACTTT. It is translated as CASSLPGNNSPLHF.

The gene calls are TRBV29-1 and TRBJ1-1; weak D call: TRBD1 (5 bases). Per germline, CDR1 SQVTM and CDR2 ANQGSEA. The V and J ends lost 7 bases and 1 base respectively, with 19 bases between them. This CDR3 region has 15 residues. The chain's CDR3 is CSGSWGGYRNTEAFF. The CDR3 nucleotides read TGCAGCGGCAGCTGGGGGGGTTATCGGAACACTGAAGCTTTCTTT.

The rearrangement links TRBV6-5 to TRBJ2-5; 9 bases line up with TRBD2. Germline values: CDR1 MNHEY, CDR2 SVGAGI. V trimming: 2 bases; J trimming: 5 bases; junction bases outside the gene matches: 9. The CDR3 is 16 amino acids. The CDR3 sequence is CASSYLAGTREETQYF. The CDR3 DNA is TGTGCCAGCAGTTACCTAGCGGGGACGCGGGAGGAGACCCAGTACTTC.

The chain combines TRBV27 with TRBJ2-1, with 9 bases that match TRBD1. This CDR3 has 13 residues. Unmatched junction bases numbered 6, after V lost 11 bases and J lost 4 bases. CDR1 is MNHEY, CDR2 SMNVEV, per germline (reference sequence). In nucleotides, the CDR3 is TGTGCCGCGGGACAGGGTTCGTACAATGAGCAGTTCTTC. Protein sequence: CAAGQGSYNEQFF.

V is TRBV25-1 and J is TRBJ1-1, with D perhaps TRBD1 (5 bases). Trimming removed 1 base at V and 6 bases at J, with 12 bases between. The germline CDR1 and CDR2 sequences are MGHDK and SYGVNS. This CDR3 contains 14 residues. The CDR3 spells CASSEFGASPEAFF. CDR3 nucleotides: TGTGCCAGCAGTGAATTTGGGGCCTCTCCTGAAGCTTTCTTT.

The chain carries TRBV2 and TRBJ2-5; D is unclear. The CDR3 length is 11 residues. The germline V and J ends were trimmed by 8 bases and 2 bases, with 6 bases remaining between them. CDR1 and CDR2 from the germline V gene are SNHLY and FYNNEI. DNA for the CDR3: TGTGCCAGCGAGTTACAAGAGACCCAGTACTTC. It specifies CASELQETQYF.

This clonotype was counted once. The chain has TRBV3-1 and TRBJ2-1; 13 bases fit TRBD2. The V gene end was trimmed by 4 bases and the J gene end by 10 bases; junction bases not matched to a gene: 13. This CDR3 contains 17 residues. Per the germline V gene, CDR1 is LGHDT and CDR2 is YNNKEL (reference sequence). This chain's CDR3 is CASSPIGGTSGAMEQFF. For the CDR3, the DNA is TGTGCCAGCAGCCCCATAGGAGGGACTAGCGGGGCAATGGAGCAGTTCTTC.

This chain uses TRBV20-1 with TRBJ2-7; 11 nucleotides line up with TRBD1. After removal of 3 bases from V and 5 bases from J, the junction contained 6 bases not matched to a gene. Germline V gene lookup returns CDR1 DFQATT and CDR2 SNEGSKA (reference sequence). The CDR3 has 14 residues. CDR3 sequence reads: CSARPGQGANEQYF. The DNA for the CDR3 is TGCAGTGCTAGGCCAGGACAGGGGGCGAACGAGCAGTACTTC.

The chain uses TRBV27 and TRBJ2-1; the D gene is possibly TRBD1 (6 bases). The V gene's germline CDR1 is MNHEY and CDR2 SMNVEV (reference sequence). V lost 2 bases to trimming and J lost 4 bases, with 12 bases between them. There are 15 residues in the CDR3. CDR3 nucleotide sequence: TGTGCCAGCAGTTTAGGGGGCCCTCTGTACAATGAGCAGTTCTTC. It is translated as CASSLGGPLYNEQFF.